This T cell receptor beta chain was sequenced during a study of a mutant IDH1 vaccine in newly diagnosed glioma. About the study: First vaccine doses came 4-6 weeks after radiotherapy alone, or with temozolomide cycles.

The V end was cut by 3 bases, the J end by 4 bases, with 15 bases between. Germline CDR1 MNHEY, CDR2 SMNVEV (reference sequence). This CDR3 comprises 15 residues. Findings and caveats of the study: Pseudoprogression showed no apparent link to changes in top peripheral T cell clonotypes.

Comments on this clone: The antigen is not known.

Repertoires were generated with immunoSEQ multiplex PCR, while TCRdb's copy carries only in-frame clones and drops some. The table includes 45,000 to 65,000 clones, roughly 77% detected once. Time point here: week 23, last vaccination. The vaccine gave 300 ug of a 20-mer mutant IDH1 peptide subcutaneously per dose. The starting material was PBMCs, obtained from a glioma patient whose treatment included an IDH1 peptide vaccine. The J gene is TRBJ1-1, the V gene TRBV27; the D is unclear. The receptor was isolated from a woman aged 40 to 49 with glioma. Some clones in this sample may be carry-over from other donors' samples. The DNA of the CDR3 is TGTGCCAGCAGTTTTGGCAGGACTTGGGGCACTGAAGCTTTCTTT. Protein: CASSFGRTWGTEAFF.